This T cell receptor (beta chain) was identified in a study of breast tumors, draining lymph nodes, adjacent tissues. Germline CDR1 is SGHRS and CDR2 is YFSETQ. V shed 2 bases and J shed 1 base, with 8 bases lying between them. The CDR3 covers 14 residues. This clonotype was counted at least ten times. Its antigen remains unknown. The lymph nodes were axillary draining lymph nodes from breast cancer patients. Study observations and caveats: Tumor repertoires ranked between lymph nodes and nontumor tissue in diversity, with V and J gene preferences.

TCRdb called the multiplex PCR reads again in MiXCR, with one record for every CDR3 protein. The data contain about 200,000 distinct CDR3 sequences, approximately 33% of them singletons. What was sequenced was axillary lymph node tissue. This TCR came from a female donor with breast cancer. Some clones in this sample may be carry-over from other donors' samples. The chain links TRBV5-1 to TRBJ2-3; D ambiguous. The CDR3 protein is CASSFDLGTDTQYF. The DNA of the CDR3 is TGCGCCAGCAGCTTCGACCTGGGCACAGATACGCAGTATTTT.